This T cell receptor beta chain was sequenced during a study of early T cells in non-severe SARS-CoV-2 infection. CDR1 and CDR2 (germline): WSHSY, SAAADI. The CDR3 loop spans 13 amino acids. The V end was cut by 3 bases, the J end by 2 bases, with 8 bases between. As part of library construction, unique molecular identifiers were attached to individual cDNA molecules. One entry per CDR3 protein, called by TCRdb with MiXCR from the 5' RACE reads. The sample yields around 40,000 distinct CDR3 sequences, approximately 6% seen once. The chain combines TRBV10-2 with TRBJ2-7; D gene unclear. The receptor comes from an adult who was a healthcare worker with PCR-confirmed SARS-CoV-2 infection or an uninfected control (not recorded which). Sequenced sample: whole blood. This CDR3 is CASSEGGPYEQYF. Written as DNA, the CDR3 is TGCGCCAGCAGTGAAGGCGGACCCTACGAGCAGTACTTC.